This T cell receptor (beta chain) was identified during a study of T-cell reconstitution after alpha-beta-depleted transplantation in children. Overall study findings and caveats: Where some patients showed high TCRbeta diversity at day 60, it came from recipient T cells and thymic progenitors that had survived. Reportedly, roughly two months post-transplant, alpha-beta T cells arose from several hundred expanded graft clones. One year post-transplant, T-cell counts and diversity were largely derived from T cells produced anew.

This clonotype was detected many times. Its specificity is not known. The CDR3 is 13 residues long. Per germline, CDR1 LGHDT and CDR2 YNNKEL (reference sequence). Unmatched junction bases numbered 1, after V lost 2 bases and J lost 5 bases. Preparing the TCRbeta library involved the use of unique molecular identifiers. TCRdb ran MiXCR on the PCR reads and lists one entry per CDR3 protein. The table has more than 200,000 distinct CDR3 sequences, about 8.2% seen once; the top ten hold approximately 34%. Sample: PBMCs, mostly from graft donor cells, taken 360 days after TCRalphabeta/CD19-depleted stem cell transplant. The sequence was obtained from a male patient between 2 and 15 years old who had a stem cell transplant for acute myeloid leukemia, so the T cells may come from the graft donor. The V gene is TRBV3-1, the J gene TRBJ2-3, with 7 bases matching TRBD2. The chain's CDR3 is CASSQTSVDTQYF. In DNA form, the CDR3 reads TGTGCCAGCAGCCAAACTAGCGTAGATACGCAGTATTTT.